The rows below give T cell receptor beta chains drawn from one sample of a study of PD-1 blockade in classical Hodgkin lymphoma. TCRdb keeps only in-frame clones here, not all; method: immunoSEQ multiplex PCR. The sample records 21,000 or so clones, 85% to 90% being singletons. Sequencing was performed on peripheral blood mononuclear cells (PBMCs), taken before the fourth cycle of nivolumab. The receptor set was obtained from a human donor with classical Hodgkin lymphoma. Both conserved end residues are part of each CDR3. D genes are given only for firm matches. The size of a clone is reported for some rows only, either as once, few or many, or as a class for expanded clones.

V: TRBV10-2
size: NA
J: TRBJ2-5
D: NA
DNA: TGCGCCAGCAGTGTCGGCGAGACCCAGTACTTC
CDR3: CASSVGETQYF

V: TRBV15
size: few
J: TRBJ1-5
D: NA
DNA: TGTGCCACCAGCTCTCGGATGGGCAATCAGCCCCAGCATTTT
CDR3: CATSSRMGNQPQHF

V: TRBV4-2
size: NA
J: TRBJ2-3
D: TRBD2
DNA: TGTGCCAGCAGCCGGCGACTAGCGGACACAGATACGCAGTATTTT
CDR3: CASSRRLADTDTQYF

V: TRBV12-5
size: NA
J: TRBJ2-2
D: NA
DNA: TGTGCTAGTGGTTTAGTTTCCGGGGAGCTGTTTTTT
CDR3: CASGLVSGELFF

V: TRBV29-1
size: NA
J: TRBJ1-1
D: NA
DNA: TGCAGCGTTCAGTCTCCGAACACTGAAGCTTTCTTT
CDR3: CSVQSPNTEAFF

V: TRBV5-1
size: NA
J: TRBJ1-2
D: NA
DNA: TGCGCCAGCAGCTTGGGTACCGTAGCTAACTATGGCTACACCTTC
CDR3: CASSLGTVANYGYTF

V: TRBV6-1
size: NA
J: TRBJ1-6
D: NA
DNA: TGTGCCAGCAGTGGATCCCGGACAGTGACTTCACCCCTCCACTTT
CDR3: CASSGSRTVTSPLHF

V: TRBV4-1
size: NA
J: TRBJ1-4
D: TRBD1
DNA: TGCGCCAGCAGCCCTAATACAGGGGGACCAAGCGAAAAACTGTTTTTT
CDR3: CASSPNTGGPSEKLFF

V: TRBV7-3
size: NA
J: TRBJ2-1
D: TRBD2
DNA: TGTGCCAGCAGCAAACAGGCGGGGGGGCTCGATGAGCAGTTCTTC
CDR3: CASSKQAGGLDEQFF

V: TRBV7-9
size: NA
J: TRBJ1-4
D: NA
DNA: TGTGCCAGCAGCATACCGTCGGAGGAAAAACTGTTTTTT
CDR3: CASSIPSEEKLFF

V: TRBV2
size: NA
J: TRBJ2-7
D: NA
DNA: TGTGCCAGCAGGGATCCGGGACTGAGGGACGAGCAGTACTTC
CDR3: CASRDPGLRDEQYF

V: TRBV7-9
size: NA
J: TRBJ2-7
D: NA
DNA: TGTGCCAGCAGCTTAGTTATAGGGGTTACCCACGAGCAGTACTTC
CDR3: CASSLVIGVTHEQYF

V: TRBV19
size: NA
J: TRBJ1-2
D: NA
DNA: TGTGCCAGTAGTATGAAGTCGGACCCCTACTATGGCTACACCTTC
CDR3: CASSMKSDPYYGYTF

V: TRBV6-4
size: NA
J: TRBJ2-2
D: NA
DNA: TGTGCCAGCAGTGAGGATGGGAACACCGGGGAGCTGTTTTTT
CDR3: CASSEDGNTGELFF

V: TRBV18
size: NA
J: TRBJ2-4
D: TRBD1
DNA: TGTGCCAGCTCACCAAATACAGGGGAAGCCATTCAGTACTTC
CDR3: CASSPNTGEAIQYF

V: TRBV4-1
size: NA
J: TRBJ2-6
D: NA
DNA: TGCGCCAGCAGCCAAGAAGGCGGGCACAGCTCTGGGGCCAACGTCCTGACTTTC
CDR3: CASSQEGGHSSGANVLTF

V: TRBV30
size: NA
J: TRBJ1-2
D: NA
DNA: TGTGCCTGGAGTGAGTTACAGGGATTAGGCTATGGCTACACCTTC
CDR3: CAWSELQGLGYGYTF

V: TRBV30
size: NA
J: TRBJ2-7
D: NA
DNA: TGTGCCTGGAGTGACCCCTACGAGCAGTACTTC
CDR3: CAWSDPYEQYF

V: TRBV5-1
size: NA
J: TRBJ2-3
D: TRBD2
DNA: TGCGCCAGCAGCCTGGGACTAGCGGGAGATACGCAGTATTTT
CDR3: CASSLGLAGDTQYF

V: TRBV13
size: NA
J: TRBJ2-7
D: NA
DNA: TGTGCCAGCAGCATACCGGGACAAGACTACGAGCAGTACTTC
CDR3: CASSIPGQDYEQYF

V: TRBV5-6
size: NA
J: TRBJ2-1
D: NA
DNA: TGTGCCAGCAGCCGAGGCTCGTCCTACAATGAGCAGTTCTTC
CDR3: CASSRGSSYNEQFF

V: TRBV5-4
size: NA
J: TRBJ1-6
D: NA
DNA: TGTGCCAGCAGCTTGACAGGAGGCTATTCACCCCTCCACTTT
CDR3: CASSLTGGYSPLHF

V: TRBV19
size: NA
J: TRBJ1-4
D: NA
DNA: TGTGCCAGTAGCGTCGGTACCGCTAATGAAAAACTGTTTTTT
CDR3: CASSVGTANEKLFF

V: TRBV27
size: NA
J: TRBJ2-3
D: NA
DNA: TGTGCCAGCAGGCTACTAGCATCCGCAGCAGATACGCAGTATTTT
CDR3: CASRLLASAADTQYF

V: TRBV30
size: few
J: TRBJ1-1
D: NA
DNA: TGTGCCTGGAGTGTTAATTTCTTT
CDR3: CAWSVNFF

V: TRBV19
size: NA
J: TRBJ1-2
D: TRBD1
DNA: TGTGCCAGTACCATGGACAGGGGTAGGTATGGCTACACCTTC
CDR3: CASTMDRGRYGYTF

V: TRBV30
size: NA
J: TRBJ1-1
D: NA
DNA: TGTGCCTGGAGTAAACGGGGAGTGAACACTGAAGCTTTCTTT
CDR3: CAWSKRGVNTEAFF

V: TRBV7-2
size: NA
J: TRBJ1-4
D: NA
DNA: TGTGCCAGCAGCTTAGTCTCTCAGTCAACTAATGAAAAACTGTTTTTT
CDR3: CASSLVSQSTNEKLFF

V: TRBV11-2
size: NA
J: TRBJ1-1
D: NA
DNA: TGTGCCAGCACCTGGGGAACTGAAGCTTTCTTT
CDR3: CASTWGTEAFF

V: TRBV25-1
size: NA
J: TRBJ2-7
D: NA
DNA: TGTGCCAGCAGTGAAGGGGCTACCTACGAGCAGTACTTC
CDR3: CASSEGATYEQYF

V: TRBV11-2
size: NA
J: TRBJ2-5
D: TRBD2
DNA: TGTGCCAGCAGCTTCGGGGGACTAGCGGGAATCAGAGAAGAGACCCAGTACTTC
CDR3: CASSFGGLAGIREETQYF

V: TRBV7-9
size: NA
J: TRBJ2-1
D: NA
DNA: TGTGCCAGCAGCCGCCCGGTTACCTACAATGAGCAGTTCTTC
CDR3: CASSRPVTYNEQFF

V: TRBV6-4
size: NA
J: TRBJ2-2
D: TRBD1
DNA: TGTGCCAGCAGTGACTCGGAGACAGGGCACACCGGGGAGCTGTTTTTT
CDR3: CASSDSETGHTGELFF

V: TRBV6-5
size: NA
J: TRBJ2-7
D: NA
DNA: TGTGCCAGCAGTTACGGACCCGACGACAGGATCGACGAGCAGTACTTC
CDR3: CASSYGPDDRIDEQYF

V: TRBV5-6
size: NA
J: TRBJ2-3
D: TRBD2
DNA: TGTGCCAGCAGCTTGGCAGGGAGGGCGACAGATACGCAGTATTTT
CDR3: CASSLAGRATDTQYF

V: TRBV19
size: NA
J: TRBJ2-7
D: TRBD1
DNA: TGTGCCAGTAGTACACGAATGACAGGGGCCTACGAGCAGTACTTC
CDR3: CASSTRMTGAYEQYF

V: TRBV5-1
size: NA
J: TRBJ1-4
D: TRBD1
DNA: TGCGCCAGCAGCCCCGGACAGGTGGAGGAAAAACTGTTTTTT
CDR3: CASSPGQVEEKLFF

V: TRBV11-2
size: NA
J: TRBJ1-2
D: TRBD1
DNA: TGTGCCAGCAGCTTACCCGGACAGGGGGTTAACTATGGCTACACCTTC
CDR3: CASSLPGQGVNYGYTF

V: TRBV5-1
size: NA
J: TRBJ2-7
D: NA
DNA: TGCGCCAGCAGTGGGCGACAGGGAGGCTACGAGCAGTACTTC
CDR3: CASSGRQGGYEQYF

V: TRBV6-5
size: NA
J: TRBJ2-5
D: NA
DNA: TGTGCCAGCAGTTACCTCCCTGACAGGCACCAAGAGACCCAGTACTTC
CDR3: CASSYLPDRHQETQYF

V: TRBV6-1
size: NA
J: TRBJ2-2
D: NA
DNA: TGTGCCAGCAGCACCAGAGCCGGGGAGCTGTTTTTT
CDR3: CASSTRAGELFF

V: TRBV5-1
size: NA
J: TRBJ2-1
D: NA
DNA: TGCGCCAGCAGCTTGGAGGGCAACTACAATGAGCAGTTCTTC
CDR3: CASSLEGNYNEQFF

V: TRBV5-1
size: NA
J: TRBJ1-3
D: TRBD1
DNA: TGCGCCAGCAGCTTGGGCGGACAGGGGGCTGGTGGAAACACCATATATTTT
CDR3: CASSLGGQGAGGNTIYF

V: TRBV2
size: NA
J: TRBJ1-2
D: NA
DNA: TGTGCCAGCAGTGATGGGAGGTTAGCTAACTATGGCTACACCTTC
CDR3: CASSDGRLANYGYTF

V: TRBV2
size: NA
J: TRBJ1-1
D: NA
DNA: TGTGCCAGCAGTGAGCTGGGACACCAGAACACTGAAGCTTTCTTT
CDR3: CASSELGHQNTEAFF

V: TRBV19
size: once
J: TRBJ2-3
D: TRBD1
DNA: TGTGCCAGTAGGAAGACAGGGCGCACAGATACGCAGTATTTT
CDR3: CASRKTGRTDTQYF

V: TRBV5-6
size: NA
J: TRBJ1-1
D: NA
DNA: TGTGCCAGCAGCTCACCCGGGGTGAACACTGAAGCTTTCTTT
CDR3: CASSSPGVNTEAFF

V: TRBV27
size: once
J: TRBJ2-7
D: TRBD1
DNA: TGTGCCAGCAGTTTATCTAGGACAGGGGGCGGCGAGCAGTACTTC
CDR3: CASSLSRTGGGEQYF

V: TRBV19
size: NA
J: TRBJ1-2
D: NA
DNA: TGTGCCAGAACACACAGACCCGTTTACTATGGCTACACCTTC
CDR3: CARTHRPVYYGYTF

V: TRBV18
size: NA
J: TRBJ1-1
D: TRBD1
DNA: TGTGCCAGCTCAGACCCGGGACAGATGAACACTGAAGCTTTCTTT
CDR3: CASSDPGQMNTEAFF

V: TRBV5-1
size: once
J: TRBJ2-5
D: TRBD1
DNA: TGCGCCAGCAGCTTGGCGATGGGACAGGGGAGTGGAGAGACCCAGTACTTC
CDR3: CASSLAMGQGSGETQYF

V: TRBV5-4
size: NA
J: TRBJ2-5
D: TRBD2
DNA: TGTGCCAGCAGCTTGGGGGGTCTAGCGGGGCAAGAGACCCAGTACTTC
CDR3: CASSLGGLAGQETQYF

V: TRBV19
size: NA
J: TRBJ2-2
D: NA
DNA: TGTGCCAGTAGTATGACCCACGGGGAGCTGTTTTTT
CDR3: CASSMTHGELFF

V: TRBV11-2
size: NA
J: TRBJ2-1
D: TRBD2
DNA: TGTGCCAGCAGCTGGACTAGCGGGAGACGACAGGAGCAGTTCTTC
CDR3: CASSWTSGRRQEQFF

V: TRBV5-4
size: NA
J: TRBJ1-2
D: NA
DNA: TGTGCCAGCAGCCACCCTACCAACTCTAACTATGGCTACACCTTC
CDR3: CASSHPTNSNYGYTF

V: TRBV18
size: NA
J: TRBJ2-1
D: NA
DNA: TGTGCCAGCTCACCGGGGGTATGCTCCTACAATGAGCAGTTCTTC
CDR3: CASSPGVCSYNEQFF

V: TRBV18
size: few
J: TRBJ2-5
D: NA
DNA: TGTGCCAGCTCACCCGTTATTAGCCAAGAGACCCAGTACTTC
CDR3: CASSPVISQETQYF

V: TRBV2
size: NA
J: TRBJ2-3
D: NA
DNA: TGTGCCAGCAGTGAAGATCATGTCTGGCGGGGGCCCCCCACAGATACGCAGTATTTT
CDR3: CASSEDHVWRGPPTDTQYF

V: TRBV5-4
size: NA
J: TRBJ1-4
D: NA
DNA: TGTGCCAGCAAGCGACAGGTGAATGACGAAAAACTGTTTTTT
CDR3: CASKRQVNDEKLFF

V: TRBV5-4
size: NA
J: TRBJ2-1
D: TRBD2
DNA: TGTGCCAGCAGCTTAGGGACTAGCGGGTACAATGAGCAGTTCTTC
CDR3: CASSLGTSGYNEQFF